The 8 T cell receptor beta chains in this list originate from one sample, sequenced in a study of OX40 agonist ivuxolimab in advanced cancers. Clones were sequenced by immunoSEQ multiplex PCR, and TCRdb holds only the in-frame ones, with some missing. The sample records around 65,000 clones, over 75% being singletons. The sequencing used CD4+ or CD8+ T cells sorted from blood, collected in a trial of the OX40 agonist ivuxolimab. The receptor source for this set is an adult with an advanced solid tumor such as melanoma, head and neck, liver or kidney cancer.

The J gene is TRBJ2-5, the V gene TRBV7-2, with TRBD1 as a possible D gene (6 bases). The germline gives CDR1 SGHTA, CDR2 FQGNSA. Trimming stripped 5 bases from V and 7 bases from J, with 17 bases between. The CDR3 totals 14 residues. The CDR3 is CASSANRDIGTQYF. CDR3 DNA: TGTGCCAGCAGCGCAAACCGGGACATAGGGACCCAGTACTTC.

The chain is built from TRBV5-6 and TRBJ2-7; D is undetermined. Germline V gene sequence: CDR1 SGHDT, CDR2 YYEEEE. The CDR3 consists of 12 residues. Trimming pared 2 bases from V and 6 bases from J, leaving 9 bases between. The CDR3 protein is CASSFAVGEQYF. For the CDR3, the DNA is TGTGCCAGCAGCTTCGCTGTGGGCGAGCAGTACTTC.

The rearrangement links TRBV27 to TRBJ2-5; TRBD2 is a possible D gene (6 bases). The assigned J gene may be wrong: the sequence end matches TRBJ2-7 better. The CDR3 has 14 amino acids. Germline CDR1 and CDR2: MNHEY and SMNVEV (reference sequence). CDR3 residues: CASSDGGGTYEQYF. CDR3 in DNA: TGTGCCAGCAGCGACGGCGGCGGGACCTACGAGCAGTACTTC.

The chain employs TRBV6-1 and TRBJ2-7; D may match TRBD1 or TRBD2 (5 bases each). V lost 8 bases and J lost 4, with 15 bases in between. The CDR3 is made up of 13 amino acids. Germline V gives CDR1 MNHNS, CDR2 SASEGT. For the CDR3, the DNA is TGTGCCAGCTCCGGGTGGGACGGGTACGAGCAGTACTTC. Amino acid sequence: CASSGWDGYEQYF.

The CDR3 DNA sequence: TGTGCCAGCAATCGGGACAGGGACAACAATGAGCAGTTCTTC. Its protein is CASNRDRDNNEQFF. The chain employs TRBV19 and TRBJ2-1; TRBD1 aligns across 9 bases. The germline V gene has CDR1 LNHDA and CDR2 SQIVND (reference sequence). The trim removed 9 bases at V and 5 bases at J, leaving 8 bases unmatched. The CDR3 is made up of 14 amino acids.

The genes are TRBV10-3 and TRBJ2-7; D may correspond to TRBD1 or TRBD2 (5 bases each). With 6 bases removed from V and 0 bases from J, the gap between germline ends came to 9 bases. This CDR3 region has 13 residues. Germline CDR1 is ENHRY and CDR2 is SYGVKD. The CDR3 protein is CAISWDVSYEQYF. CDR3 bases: TGTGCCATCAGCTGGGACGTCTCCTACGAGCAGTACTTC.

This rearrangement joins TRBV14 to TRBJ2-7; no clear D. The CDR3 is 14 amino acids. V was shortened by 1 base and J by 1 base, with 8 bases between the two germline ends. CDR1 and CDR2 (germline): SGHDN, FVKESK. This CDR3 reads CASSQVSRSYEQYF. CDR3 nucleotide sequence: TGTGCCAGCAGCCAAGTCAGCAGGTCCTACGAGCAGTACTTC.

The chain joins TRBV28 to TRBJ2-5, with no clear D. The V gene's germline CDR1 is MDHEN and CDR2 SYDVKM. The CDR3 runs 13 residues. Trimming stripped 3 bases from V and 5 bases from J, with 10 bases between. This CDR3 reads CASSFLTRETQYF. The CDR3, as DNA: TGTGCCAGCAGTTTCTTGACCCGGGAGACCCAGTACTTC. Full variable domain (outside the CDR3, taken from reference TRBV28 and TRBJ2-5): DVKVTQSSRYLVKRTGEKVFLECVQDMDHENMFWYRQDPGLGLRLIYFSYDVKMKEKGDIPEGYSVSREKKERFSLILESASTNQTSMYLCASSFLTRETQYFGPGTRLLVL.